The clone carrying this TCR beta chain has a single count. The data originate from a study of blood T cell repertoires in COVID-19. Study in general: Samples representing acute and convalescent COVID-19 were sourced from the United States, Italy and Spain. T cells, B-cell-depleted T cells, or PBMCs supplied cDNA or gDNA.

Original handling: Amplifying reference gene primers gave estimates of nucleated cell counts. Clones were read by immunoSEQ multiplex PCR, and TCRdb kept only the in-frame ones, dropping some. V and J calls and clone size are those listed in that table; D and trimming were worked out from the DNA. The sample includes 100,000 or so clones, roughly 69% of them seen just once. The sequence was collected from a man older than 75 with acute or convalescent COVID-19. The sample was peripheral blood.

The CDR3 is CASSLVFSGNYGYTF. The CDR3 nucleotides read TGTGCCAGCAGCTTGGTGTTCTCAGGGAACTATGGCTACACCTTC. The rearrangement joins TRBV5-5 to TRBJ1-2, with D perhaps matching TRBD1 (5 bases). The CDR3 is 15 residues long. Germline V lookup: CDR1 SGHKS, CDR2 YYEKEE (reference sequence). The ends were cut back, 0 bases at V and 2 bases at J, with 11 bases in the middle.